This T cell receptor (beta chain) was sequenced during a study of T cells in Graves' hyperthyroidism and ophthalmopathy. Study-wide findings and caveats: Appearing also in blood were most of the thyroid clonotypes expanded above 0.001. Ophthalmopathy, which appeared later, was predicted by the model a median around 6.9 months before onset.

TCR beta CDR3 regions were amplified from RNA transcripts. First-round RT-PCR targeting the TCR CDR3 was performed with the HTBI primer set. TCRdb used MiXCR to reprocess the multiplex PCR reads, holding one entry per CDR3 protein. The profile shows some 500,000 distinct CDR3 sequences, roughly 15% of them singletons. This clonotype was found many times. The antigen remains undetermined. A NOSPECS grade of at least 4, a Clinical Activity Score of at least 3 and duration under 3 months were recorded in ophthalmopathy patients. The source of the PBMCs was around 10 ml of fresh peripheral blood. Trimming took 2 bases from V and 0 from J; bases not matched to a gene: 6. The CDR3 loop spans 17 amino acids. Germline V gene sequence: CDR1 SGHRS, CDR2 YFSETQ.

The J gene is TRBJ2-1, the V gene TRBV5-1; 9 bases are shared with TRBD2. The sequenced sample was blood. The source of this sequence is a woman in her 30s with Graves' ophthalmopathy. CDR3 region: CASSFISGRSSYNEQFF. CDR3 DNA sequence: TGCGCCAGCAGCTTCATTAGCGGGAGAAGCTCCTACAATGAGCAGTTCTTC.